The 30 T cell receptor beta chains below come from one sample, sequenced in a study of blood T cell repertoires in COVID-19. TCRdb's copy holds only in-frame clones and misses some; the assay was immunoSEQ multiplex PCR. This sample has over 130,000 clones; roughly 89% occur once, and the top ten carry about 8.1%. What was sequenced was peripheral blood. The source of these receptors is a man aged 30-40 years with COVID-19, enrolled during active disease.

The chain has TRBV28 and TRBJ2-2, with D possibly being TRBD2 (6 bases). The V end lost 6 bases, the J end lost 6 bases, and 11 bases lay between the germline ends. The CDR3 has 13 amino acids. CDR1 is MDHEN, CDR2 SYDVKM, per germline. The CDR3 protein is CASSPRESGELFF. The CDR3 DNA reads TGTGCCAGCAGCCCCCGGGAGTCCGGGGAGCTGTTTTTT.

CDR3 loop: CASSQGGLAGGRHYEQYF. The CDR3 region has the DNA TGCGCCAGCAGCCAAGGAGGACTAGCGGGAGGCCGCCACTACGAGCAGTACTTC. The chain joins TRBV4-1 to TRBJ2-7; TRBD2 aligns across 14 bases. Germline lookup yields CDR1 MGHRA and CDR2 YSYEKL. Losses at the gene ends were 1 base for V and 3 bases for J; bases not matched to a gene: 8. This CDR3 region has 18 residues.

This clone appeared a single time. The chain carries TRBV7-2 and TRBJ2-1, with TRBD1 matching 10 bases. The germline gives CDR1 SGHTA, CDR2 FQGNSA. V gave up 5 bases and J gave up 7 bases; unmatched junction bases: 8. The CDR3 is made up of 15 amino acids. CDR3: CASSLPEGQGNEQFF. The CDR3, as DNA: TGTGCCAGCAGCCTGCCGGAGGGACAGGGGAATGAGCAGTTCTTC.

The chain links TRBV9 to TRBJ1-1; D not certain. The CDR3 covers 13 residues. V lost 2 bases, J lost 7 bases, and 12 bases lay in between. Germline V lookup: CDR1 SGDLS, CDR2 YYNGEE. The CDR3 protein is CASSVGGHGEAFF. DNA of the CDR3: TGTGCCAGCAGCGTGGGTGGGCACGGTGAAGCTTTCTTT.

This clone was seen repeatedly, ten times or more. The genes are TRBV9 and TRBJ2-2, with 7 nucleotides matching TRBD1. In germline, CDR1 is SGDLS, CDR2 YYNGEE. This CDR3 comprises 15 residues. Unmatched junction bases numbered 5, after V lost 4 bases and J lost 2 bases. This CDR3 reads CASSPGQANTGELFF. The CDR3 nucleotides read TGTGCCAGCAGCCCCGGACAGGCAAACACCGGGGAGCTGTTTTTT.

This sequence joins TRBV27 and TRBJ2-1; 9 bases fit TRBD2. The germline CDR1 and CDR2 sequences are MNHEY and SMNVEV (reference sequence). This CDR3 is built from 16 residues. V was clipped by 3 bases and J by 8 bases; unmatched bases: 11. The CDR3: CASSLRGGRAWDEQFF. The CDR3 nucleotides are TGTGCCAGCAGTTTGCGAGGCGGGAGGGCCTGGGATGAGCAGTTCTTC.

The CDR3 DNA reads as TGCGCCAGCAGTGAGTCCCCGGGGAGATATGAGCAGTTCTTC. It yields the protein CASSESPGRYEQFF. The V gene is TRBV10-1, the J gene TRBJ2-1, with D maybe TRBD2 (5 bases). CDR3 length equals 14 residues. Germline CDR1 WNHNN, CDR2 SYGVQD (reference sequence). V was pared by 0 bases and J by 8 bases, with 11 bases between.

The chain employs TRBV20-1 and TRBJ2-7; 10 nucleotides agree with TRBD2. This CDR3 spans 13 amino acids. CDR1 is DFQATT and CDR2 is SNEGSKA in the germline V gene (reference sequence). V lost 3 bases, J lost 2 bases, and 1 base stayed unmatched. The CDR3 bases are TGCAGTGCTAGTAGCGGGAGGACCTACGAGCAGTACTTC. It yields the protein CSASSGRTYEQYF.

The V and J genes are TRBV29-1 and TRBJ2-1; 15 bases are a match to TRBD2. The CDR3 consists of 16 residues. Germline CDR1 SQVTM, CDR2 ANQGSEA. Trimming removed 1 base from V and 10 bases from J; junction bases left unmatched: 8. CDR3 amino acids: CSVEAGLAGGLDEQFF. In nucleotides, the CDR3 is TGCAGCGTTGAAGCCGGACTAGCGGGAGGGTTAGACGAGCAGTTCTTC.

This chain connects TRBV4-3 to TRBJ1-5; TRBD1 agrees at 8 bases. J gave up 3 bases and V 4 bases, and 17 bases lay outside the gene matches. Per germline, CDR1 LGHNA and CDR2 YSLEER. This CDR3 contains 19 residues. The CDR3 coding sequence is TGCGCCAGCAGCCGCCTATCGAAGCAGGGGGCGGACGACAATCAGCCCCAGCATTTT. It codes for CASSRLSKQGADDNQPQHF.

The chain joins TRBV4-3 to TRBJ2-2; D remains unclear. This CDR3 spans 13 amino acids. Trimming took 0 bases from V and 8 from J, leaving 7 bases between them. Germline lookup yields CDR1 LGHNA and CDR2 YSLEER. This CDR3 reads CASSQERSGELFF. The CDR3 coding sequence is TGCGCCAGCAGCCAAGAACGGTCAGGGGAGCTGTTTTTT.

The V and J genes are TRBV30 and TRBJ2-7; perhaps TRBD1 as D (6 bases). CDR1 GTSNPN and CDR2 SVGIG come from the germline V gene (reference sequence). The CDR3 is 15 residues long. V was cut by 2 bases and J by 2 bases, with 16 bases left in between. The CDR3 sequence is CAWSYGTLFPYEQYF. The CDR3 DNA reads TGTGCCTGGAGTTATGGGACATTATTTCCCTACGAGCAGTACTTC. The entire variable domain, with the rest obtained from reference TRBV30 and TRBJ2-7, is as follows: SQTIHQWPATLVQPVGSPLSLECTVEGTSNPNLYWYRQAAGRGLQLLFYSVGIGQISSEVPQNLSASRPQDRQFILSSKKLLLSDSGFYLCAWSYGTLFPYEQYFGPGTRLTVT.

This CDR3 is CASSADNTDTQYF. In DNA form, the CDR3 reads TGTGCCAGCAGTGCGGACAACACAGATACGCAGTATTTT. The chain recombines TRBV12-3 or TRBV12-4 with TRBJ2-3; D might be TRBD1 (5 bases). Trimming shortened V by 5 bases and J by 2 bases, and 8 bases separated the two germline ends. CDR3 length: 13 amino acids.

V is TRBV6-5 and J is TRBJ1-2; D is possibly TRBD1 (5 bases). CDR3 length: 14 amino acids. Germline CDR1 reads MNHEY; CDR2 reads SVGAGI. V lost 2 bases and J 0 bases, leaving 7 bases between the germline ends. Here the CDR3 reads CASSYGGANYGYTF. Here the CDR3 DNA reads TGTGCCAGCAGTTACGGAGGGGCTAACTATGGCTACACCTTC.

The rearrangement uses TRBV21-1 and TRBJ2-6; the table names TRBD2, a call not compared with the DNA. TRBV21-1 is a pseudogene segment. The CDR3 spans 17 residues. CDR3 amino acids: CATQTSGIVSGANVLTF. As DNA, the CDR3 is TGTGCCACCCAAACTAGCGGAATTGTCTCTGGGGCCAACGTCCTGACTTTC.

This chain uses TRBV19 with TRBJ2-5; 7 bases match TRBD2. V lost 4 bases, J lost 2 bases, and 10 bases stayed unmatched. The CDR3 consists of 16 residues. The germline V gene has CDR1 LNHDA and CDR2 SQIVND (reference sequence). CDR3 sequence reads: CASSSTPGRVQETQYF. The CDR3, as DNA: TGTGCCAGTAGTAGCACGCCAGGGAGGGTTCAAGAGACCCAGTACTTC.

CDR3 loop: CASGSTGFGELFF. CDR3 sequence (DNA): TGTGCCAGCGGCTCAACAGGGTTCGGGGAGCTGTTTTTT. V gene TRBV12-3 or TRBV12-4 combines with J gene TRBJ2-2; TRBD1 might be the D (6 bases). V dropped 8 bases and J dropped 7 bases, with 14 bases sitting between them. This CDR3 has 13 amino acids.

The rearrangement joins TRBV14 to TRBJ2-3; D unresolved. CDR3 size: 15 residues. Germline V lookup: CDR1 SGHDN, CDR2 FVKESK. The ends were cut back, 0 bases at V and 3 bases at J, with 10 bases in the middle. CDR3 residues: CASSQDGSRTDTQYF. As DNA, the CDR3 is TGTGCCAGCAGCCAAGATGGTTCCCGGACAGATACGCAGTATTTT.

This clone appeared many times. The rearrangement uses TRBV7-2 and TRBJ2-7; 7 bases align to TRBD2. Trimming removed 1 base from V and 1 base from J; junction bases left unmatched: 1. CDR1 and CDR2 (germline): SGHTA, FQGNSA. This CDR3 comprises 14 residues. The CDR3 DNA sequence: TGTGCCAGCAGCTTAGTCGGGGGGTCCTACGAGCAGTACTTC. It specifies CASSLVGGSYEQYF.

This chain's CDR3 is CASREQGNQPQHF. The CDR3, as DNA: TGTGCCAGCAGAGAACAGGGGAACCAGCCCCAGCATTTT. V usage is TRBV2 and J usage is TRBJ1-5, with 7 bases aligning to TRBD1. CDR3 size: 13 residues. CDR1 is SNHLY and CDR2 is FYNNEI in the germline V gene. Losses at the gene ends were 6 bases for V and 7 bases for J; bases not matched to a gene: 6. The whole variable domain, filled in from reference TRBV2 and TRBJ1-5, reads EPEVTQTPSHQVTQMGQEVILRCVPISNHLYFYWYRQILGQKVEFLVSFYNNEISEKSEIFDDQFSVERPDGSNFTLKIRSTKLEDSAMYFCASREQGNQPQHFGDGTRLSIL.

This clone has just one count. The CDR3 is CASSKLAAEPNEQFF. Written as DNA, the CDR3 is TGTGCCAGTAGTAAACTAGCGGCGGAACCCAATGAGCAGTTCTTC. The genes are TRBV19 and TRBJ2-1; TRBD2 agrees at 8 bases. Looked up from germline, CDR1 is LNHDA and CDR2 is SQIVND (reference sequence). Trimming removed 4 bases from V and 6 bases from J; junction bases left unmatched: 8. This CDR3 spans 15 amino acids.

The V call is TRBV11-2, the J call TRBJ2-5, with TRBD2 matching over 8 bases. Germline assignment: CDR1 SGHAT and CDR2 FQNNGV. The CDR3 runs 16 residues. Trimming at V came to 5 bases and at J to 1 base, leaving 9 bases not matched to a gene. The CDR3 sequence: CASSLNAGTSQETQYF. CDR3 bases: TGTGCCAGCAGCCTAAACGCCGGGACTAGCCAAGAGACCCAGTACTTC.

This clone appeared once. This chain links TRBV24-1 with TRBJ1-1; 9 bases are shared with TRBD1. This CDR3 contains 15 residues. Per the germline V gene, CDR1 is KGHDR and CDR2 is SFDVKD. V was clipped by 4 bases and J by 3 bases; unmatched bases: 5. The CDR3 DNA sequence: TGTGCCACCAGTGAGACAGGGGGGCGGTACACTGAAGCTTTCTTT. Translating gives CATSETGGRYTEAFF.

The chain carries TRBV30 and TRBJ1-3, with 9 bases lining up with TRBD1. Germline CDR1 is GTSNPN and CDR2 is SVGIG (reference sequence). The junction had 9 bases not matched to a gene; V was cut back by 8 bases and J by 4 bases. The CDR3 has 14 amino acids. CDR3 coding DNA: TGTGCCCAGGAACAGGGGGCGTCGGGAAACACCATATATTTT. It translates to CAQEQGASGNTIYF.

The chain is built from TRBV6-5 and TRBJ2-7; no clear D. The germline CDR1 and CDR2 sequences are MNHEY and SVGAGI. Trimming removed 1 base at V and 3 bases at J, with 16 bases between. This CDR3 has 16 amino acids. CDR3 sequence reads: CASSYYSIGDDYEQYF. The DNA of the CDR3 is TGTGCCAGCAGTTACTACTCGATCGGTGATGACTACGAGCAGTACTTC.

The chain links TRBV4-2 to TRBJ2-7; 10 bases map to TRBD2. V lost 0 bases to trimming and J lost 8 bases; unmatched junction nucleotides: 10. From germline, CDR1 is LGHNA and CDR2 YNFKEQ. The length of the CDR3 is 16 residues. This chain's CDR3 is CASSQDTLAGVGKQYF. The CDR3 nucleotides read TGTGCCAGCAGCCAAGATACGCTAGCGGGAGTCGGGAAGCAGTACTTC.

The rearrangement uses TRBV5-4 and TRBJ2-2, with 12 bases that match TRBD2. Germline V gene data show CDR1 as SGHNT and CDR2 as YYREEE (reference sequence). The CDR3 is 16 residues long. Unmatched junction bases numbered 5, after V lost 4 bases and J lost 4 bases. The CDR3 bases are TGTGCCAGCAGCGAGGGACTAGCGGGTACCACCGGGGAGCTGTTTTTT. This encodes CASSEGLAGTTGELFF.

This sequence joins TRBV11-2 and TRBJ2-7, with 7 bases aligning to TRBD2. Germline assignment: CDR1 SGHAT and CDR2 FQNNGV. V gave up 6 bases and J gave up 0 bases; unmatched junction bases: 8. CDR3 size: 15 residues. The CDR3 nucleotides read TGTGCCAGCAGACCCGTCGGCGGGAGCTCCTACGAGCAGTACTTC. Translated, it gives CASRPVGGSSYEQYF.

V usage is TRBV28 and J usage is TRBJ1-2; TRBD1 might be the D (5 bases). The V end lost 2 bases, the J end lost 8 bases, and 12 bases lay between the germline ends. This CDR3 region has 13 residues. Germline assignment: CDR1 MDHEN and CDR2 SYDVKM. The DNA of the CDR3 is TGTGCCAGCAGTTTACCAGGGATAGGAGGCTACACCTTC. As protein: CASSLPGIGGYTF.

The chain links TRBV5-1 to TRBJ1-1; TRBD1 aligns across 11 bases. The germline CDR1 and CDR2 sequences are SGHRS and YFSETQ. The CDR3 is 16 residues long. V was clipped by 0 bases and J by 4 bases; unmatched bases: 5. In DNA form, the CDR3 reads TGCGCCAGCAGCTTGGATGGGACAGGGGGTATCACTGAAGCTTTCTTT. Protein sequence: CASSLDGTGGITEAFF.